These 22 T cell receptor beta chains originate from one sample sequenced in a study of human T cells and chemical hapten exposure. A single record per CDR3 protein comes from TCRdb applying MiXCR to the RACE reads. The sample carries about 350,000 distinct CDR3 sequences, nearly 6.5% recorded once. Time point noted: patch test 2, 6 weeks after DPC sensitization. Specified treatment: therapeutic diphenylcyclopropenone sensitization with weekly scalp DPC. Sequences were derived from whole blood, sampled in connection with sensitization to the hapten diphenylcyclopropenone (DPC). The source of these receptors is a woman aged 18 to 35 with alopecia areata. Some clones in this sample may be carry-over from other donors' samples.

The chain carries TRBV10-3 and TRBJ2-3, with 9 bases aligning to TRBD2. The CDR3 is 16 residues long. J lost 6 bases, V lost 3 bases, and 10 bases had no gene match. The germline CDR1 and CDR2 sequences are ENHRY and SYGVKD. The CDR3 region has the DNA TGTGCCATCAGTGAACACACCGGGACTAGCCCGGATACGCAGTATTTT. Its protein product is CAISEHTGTSPDTQYF.

The sample holds many counts of this clonotype. The rearrangement uses TRBV5-1 and TRBJ2-7; D gene ambiguous. The CDR3 sequence is 14 residues long. CDR1 is SGHRS and CDR2 is YFSETQ in the germline V gene. Trimming cost V 4 bases and J 0 bases, with 11 bases left between them. Written as DNA, the CDR3 is TGCGCCAGCAGCGTCGGGTTGAGCTCCTACGAGCAGTACTTC. Translated: CASSVGLSSYEQYF.

The V gene is TRBV6-2 or TRBV6-3, the J gene TRBJ2-3; 8 nucleotides match TRBD1. The CDR3 is 13 residues long. The germline CDR1 and CDR2 sequences are MNHEY and SVGEGT. After removal of 1 base from V and 11 bases from J, the junction contained 5 bases not matched to a gene. Here the CDR3 reads CASSYWDRSKQYF. CDR3 bases: TGTGCCAGCAGTTACTGGGACAGGTCAAAGCAGTATTTT.

With regard to this clonotype: Possible read error: a much larger clone is one base away. Given the absence of the conserved phenylalanine or tryptophan at the CDR3 end, a read error is likely. The V call is TRBV11-1, the J call TRBJ1-1; D is uncertain. CDR1 SGHAT and CDR2 FQDESV come from the germline V gene (reference sequence). The CDR3 length is 15 residues. The ends were cut back, 1 base at V and 3 bases at J, with 12 bases in the middle. CDR3 DNA: TGTGCCAGCAGCTTAGGAGGACGGACGTACACTGAAGCTTTCATT. Protein: CASSLGGRTYTEAFI.

This clonotype was observed at least ten times. CDR3 in amino acids: CASSPRGQNNYGYTF. As DNA, the CDR3 is TGTGCCAGCTCACCAAGAGGACAGAATAACTATGGCTACACCTTC. The V and J genes are TRBV18 and TRBJ1-2; D may be TRBD1 (6 bases). The CDR3 consists of 15 residues. Germline V gives CDR1 KGHSH, CDR2 LQKENI. The V gene lost 2 bases and the J gene lost 1 base, with 11 bases spanning the gap.

The sample holds a few counts of this clonotype. The V call is TRBV9, the J call TRBJ1-2, with D uncertain. CDR1 and CDR2 (germline): SGDLS, YYNGEE. The CDR3 sequence is 14 residues long. The V gene lost 3 bases and the J gene lost 2 bases, with 11 bases spanning the gap. CDR3 DNA: TGTGCCAGCAGCGCGACCCAGGAGAACTATGGCTACACCTTC. Translated: CASSATQENYGYTF.

This clonotype was seen repeatedly, ten times or more. This chain uses TRBV18 with TRBJ1-5, with a possible D match to TRBD1 (5 bases). Trimming cost V 0 bases and J 6 bases, with 9 bases left between them. CDR1 is KGHSH, CDR2 LQKENI, per germline. The CDR3 spans 14 residues. CDR3 loop: CASSPPEGTQPQHF. The CDR3 nucleotides read TGTGCCAGCTCACCACCTGAGGGGACTCAGCCCCAGCATTTT.

There are many counts of this clonotype. The chain joins TRBV6-5 to TRBJ1-2; D is unresolved. Per germline, CDR1 MNHEY and CDR2 SVGAGI. The CDR3 consists of 16 residues. V gave up 0 bases and J gave up 0 bases, with 11 bases separating them. The CDR3 sequence is CASSYSKGGANYGYTF. The CDR3 DNA sequence: TGTGCCAGCAGTTACTCAAAAGGCGGCGCTAACTATGGCTACACCTTC.

The chain links TRBV18 to TRBJ1-2, with no clear D. Germline assignment: CDR1 KGHSH and CDR2 LQKENI. V was trimmed by 1 base and J by 6 bases, leaving 9 bases between them. The CDR3 spans 13 residues. As DNA, the CDR3 is TGTGCCAGCTCACCACAGAGGGCTGATGGCTACACCTTC. It specifies CASSPQRADGYTF.

This clonotype was found many times. V and J are TRBV27 and TRBJ1-1; 8 bases fit TRBD1. Trimming took 7 bases from V and 5 from J; bases not matched to a gene: 9. The germline gives CDR1 MNHEY, CDR2 SMNVEV (reference sequence). The CDR3 spans 14 residues. In DNA form, the CDR3 reads TGTGCCAGCAAGGCCCAGGGGGCAGGGACTGAAGCTTTCTTT. Amino acids: CASKAQGAGTEAFF.

This clonotype was seen many times. The rearrangement links TRBV7-3 to TRBJ1-1; 8 bases are shared with TRBD1. Germline V gene lookup returns CDR1 SGHTA and CDR2 FQGTGA. This CDR3 is built from 16 residues. V lost 2 bases, J lost 0 bases, and 5 bases stayed unmatched. The CDR3 region is CASSLGRQGLNTEAFF. Here the CDR3 DNA reads TGTGCCAGCAGCTTAGGACGACAGGGGCTGAACACTGAAGCTTTCTTT.

This clonotype was observed many times. The chain joins TRBV7-2 to TRBJ2-1, with D maybe TRBD2 (6 bases). V was shortened by 2 bases and J by 3 bases, with 11 bases between the two germline ends. CDR1 SGHTA and CDR2 FQGNSA come from the germline V gene. The CDR3 covers 15 residues. Here the CDR3 reads CASSLRAGHYNEQFF. CDR3 sequence (DNA): TGTGCCAGCAGCTTAAGGGCGGGGCACTACAATGAGCAGTTCTTC. The full variable domain, in which reference TRBV7-2 and TRBJ2-1 provide the parts outside the CDR3, is GAGVSQSPSNKVTEKGKDVELRCDPISGHTALYWYRQSLGQGLEFLIYFQGNSAPDKSGLPSDRFSAERTGGSVSTLTIQRTQQEDSAVYLCASSLRAGHYNEQFFGPGTRLTVL.

The V and J genes are TRBV24-1 and TRBJ2-6; 9 nucleotides agree with TRBD1. Germline lookup yields CDR1 KGHDR and CDR2 SFDVKD. CDR3 length: 16 amino acids. V dropped 9 bases and J dropped 4; count of bases not matched to a gene: 9. The CDR3 sequence: CATAAQGARGANVLTF. The CDR3, as DNA: TGTGCCACCGCCGCACAGGGGGCGCGCGGGGCCAACGTCCTGACTTTC.

The V gene is TRBV28, the J gene TRBJ2-7; no reliable D call. The ends were cut back, 4 bases at V and 3 bases at J, with 16 bases in the middle. There are 15 residues in the CDR3. Germline lookup yields CDR1 MDHEN and CDR2 SYDVKM. This CDR3 is CASSSPAESRYEQYF. CDR3 bases: TGTGCCAGCAGTTCCCCGGCCGAATCCCGCTACGAGCAGTACTTC.

This clonotype was observed a few times. The chain joins TRBV6-5 to TRBJ1-5, with 7 bases fitting TRBD1. CDR1 and CDR2 from the germline V gene are MNHEY and SVGAGI. CDR3 length equals 13 residues. The V and J ends lost 6 bases and 5 bases, in that order; junction bases with no gene match: 4. CDR3 residues: CASSRDRDQPQHF. DNA for the CDR3: TGTGCCAGCAGCCGAGACAGGGATCAGCCCCAGCATTTT.

This clonotype has at least ten counts. The V gene is TRBV9, the J gene TRBJ2-7; 16 positions match TRBD2. The germline gives CDR1 SGDLS, CDR2 YYNGEE. The CDR3 length is 19 residues. With V trimmed by 5 bases and J by 2 bases, 13 bases remained unmatched. CDR3 protein: CASSPRSGTSGGAAYEQYF. Written as DNA, the CDR3 is TGTGCCAGCAGTCCCAGATCCGGGACTAGCGGGGGGGCGGCCTACGAGCAGTACTTC.

This clonotype was seen a handful of times. CDR3 nucleotide sequence: TGTGCCAGCAGTTCCGGCGGCGCGCCGAACACCGGGGAGCTGTTTTTT. As protein: CASSSGGAPNTGELFF. The V gene is TRBV28, the J gene TRBJ2-2; D unresolved. Trimming pared 4 bases from V and 0 bases from J, leaving 12 bases between. The CDR3 is 16 residues long. Germline-derived CDR1 and CDR2 are MDHEN and SYDVKM.

This clonotype was seen only a few times. The genes are TRBV5-1 and TRBJ2-7, with 7 positions matching TRBD2. V trimming: 2 bases; J trimming: 2 bases; junction bases outside the gene matches: 7. This CDR3 has 15 residues. Germline V CDR1 and CDR2: SGHRS, YFSETQ. The DNA for the CDR3 is TGCGCCAGCAGCTTTGGGGGAGGGTTGACCTACGAGCAGTACTTC. It yields the protein CASSFGGGLTYEQYF.

This clonotype was picked up many times. The rearrangement joins TRBV6-2 or TRBV6-3 to TRBJ2-1; the D gene is possibly TRBD1 (5 bases). Looked up from germline, CDR1 is MNHEY and CDR2 is SVGEGT. Trimming took 0 bases from V and 0 from J, leaving 12 bases between them. The CDR3 has 17 amino acids. CDR3 bases: TGTGCCAGCAGTTACTCCCCGACAGAGAACTCCTACAATGAGCAGTTCTTC. Protein sequence: CASSYSPTENSYNEQFF.

The chain has TRBV20-1 and TRBJ2-4; the match to TRBD1 covers 7 bases. Germline-derived CDR1 and CDR2 are DFQATT and SNEGSKA (reference sequence). This CDR3 comprises 13 residues. V was pared by 6 bases and J by 8 bases, with 10 bases of the junction left unmatched. CDR3 amino acids: CSARRGRFDIQYF. Here the CDR3 DNA reads TGCAGTGCAAGAAGGGGGCGATTTGACATTCAGTACTTC.

This clonotype was detected only a few times. The J gene is TRBJ2-7, the V gene TRBV5-1, with TRBD1 identical over 9 bases. Trimming cost V 7 bases and J 3 bases; bases outside gene matches: 8. The CDR3 contains 14 residues. Germline CDR1 reads SGHRS; CDR2 reads YFSETQ. The CDR3 region has the DNA TGCGCCAGCGGACCTACAGGGGGCAGCTACGAGCAGTACTTC. It yields the protein CASGPTGGSYEQYF.

The chain is built from TRBV6-6 and TRBJ1-1; TRBD1 agrees at 11 bases. The CDR3 has 15 amino acids. The germline V gene encodes CDR1 MNHNY and CDR2 SVGAGI (reference sequence). Trimming at V came to 6 bases and at J to 1 base, leaving 4 bases not matched to a gene. CDR3 loop: CASSQGTGGNTEAFF. The CDR3 region has the DNA TGTGCCAGCAGCCAAGGGACAGGGGGGAACACTGAAGCTTTCTTT.